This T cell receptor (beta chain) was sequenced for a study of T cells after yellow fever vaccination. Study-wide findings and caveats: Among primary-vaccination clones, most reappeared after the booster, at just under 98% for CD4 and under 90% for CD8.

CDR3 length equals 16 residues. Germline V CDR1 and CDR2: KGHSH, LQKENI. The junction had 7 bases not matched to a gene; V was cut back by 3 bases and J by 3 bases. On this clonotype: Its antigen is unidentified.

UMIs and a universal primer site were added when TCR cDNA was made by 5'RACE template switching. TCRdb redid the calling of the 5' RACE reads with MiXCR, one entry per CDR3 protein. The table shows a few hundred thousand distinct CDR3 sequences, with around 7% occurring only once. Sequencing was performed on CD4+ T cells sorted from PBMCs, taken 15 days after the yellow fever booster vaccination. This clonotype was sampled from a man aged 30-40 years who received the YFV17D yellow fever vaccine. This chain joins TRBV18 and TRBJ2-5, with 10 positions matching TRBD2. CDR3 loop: CASSPLAGAGEETQYF. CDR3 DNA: TGTGCCAGCTCACCTCTAGCGGGAGCGGGGGAAGAGACCCAGTACTTC.